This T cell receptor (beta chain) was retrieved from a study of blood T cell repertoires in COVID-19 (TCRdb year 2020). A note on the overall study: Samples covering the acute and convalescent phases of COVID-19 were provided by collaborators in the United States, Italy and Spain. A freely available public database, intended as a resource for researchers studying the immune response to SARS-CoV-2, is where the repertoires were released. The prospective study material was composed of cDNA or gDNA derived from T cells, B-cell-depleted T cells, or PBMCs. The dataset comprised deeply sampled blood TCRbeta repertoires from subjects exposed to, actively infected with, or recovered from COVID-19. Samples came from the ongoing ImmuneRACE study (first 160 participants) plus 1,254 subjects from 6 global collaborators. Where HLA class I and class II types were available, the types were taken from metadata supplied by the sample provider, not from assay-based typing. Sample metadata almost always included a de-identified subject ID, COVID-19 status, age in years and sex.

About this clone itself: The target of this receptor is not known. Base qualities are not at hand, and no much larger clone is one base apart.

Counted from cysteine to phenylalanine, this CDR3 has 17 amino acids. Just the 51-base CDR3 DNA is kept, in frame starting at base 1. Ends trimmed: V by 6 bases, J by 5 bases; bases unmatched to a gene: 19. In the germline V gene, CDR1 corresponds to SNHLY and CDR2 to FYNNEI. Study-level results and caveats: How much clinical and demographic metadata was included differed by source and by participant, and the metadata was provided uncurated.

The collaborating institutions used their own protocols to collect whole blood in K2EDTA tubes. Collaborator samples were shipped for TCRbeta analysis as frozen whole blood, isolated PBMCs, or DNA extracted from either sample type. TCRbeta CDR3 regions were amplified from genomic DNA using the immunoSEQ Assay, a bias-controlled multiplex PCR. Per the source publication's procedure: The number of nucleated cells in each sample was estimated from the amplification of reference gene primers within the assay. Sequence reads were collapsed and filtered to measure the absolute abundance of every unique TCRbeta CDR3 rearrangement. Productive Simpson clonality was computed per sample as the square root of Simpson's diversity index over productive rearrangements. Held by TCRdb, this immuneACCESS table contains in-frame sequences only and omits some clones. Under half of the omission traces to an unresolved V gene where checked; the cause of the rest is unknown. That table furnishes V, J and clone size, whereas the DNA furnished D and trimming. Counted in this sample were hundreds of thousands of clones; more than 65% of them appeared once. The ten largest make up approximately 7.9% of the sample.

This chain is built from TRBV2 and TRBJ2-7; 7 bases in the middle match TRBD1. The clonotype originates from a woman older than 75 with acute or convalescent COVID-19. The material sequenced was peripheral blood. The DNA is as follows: TGTGCCAGCAGATTAACCCGAGGGACAGTGGAAAAGGACGAGCAGTACTTC. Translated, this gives CASRLTRGTVEKDEQYF. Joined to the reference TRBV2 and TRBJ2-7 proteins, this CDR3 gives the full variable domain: EPEVTQTPSHQVTQMGQEVILRCVPISNHLYFYWYRQILGQKVEFLVSFYNNEISEKSEIFDDQFSVERPDGSNFTLKIRSTKLEDSAMYFCASRLTRGTVEKDEQYFGPGTRLTVT.